This TCR beta chain appears in the sequencing data of a study of cytomegalovirus exposure and HLA in healthy donors. The V gene's germline CDR1 is WSHSY and CDR2 SAAADI. The CDR3 extends over 14 amino acids. The V gene lost 7 bases and the J gene lost 4 bases, with 11 bases spanning the gap. The assay was immunoSEQ multiplex PCR, and TCRdb's table has in-frame clones only and misses some. The profile shows over 100,000 clones, more than 70% of them singletons. Concerning this clone: The antigen is not known. The same CDR3 also results from other DNA sequences found in this sample.

Study-level results: Researchers counted 164 TCR beta chains as cytomegalovirus-associated.

This chain links TRBV10-2 with TRBJ2-6, with D possibly matching TRBD2 (6 bases). This TCR was recovered from a woman younger than 35 in good health and CMV-seronegative. The material sequenced was PBMCs. The CDR3 reads CASMGGTGANVLTF. The CDR3 bases are TGCGCCAGCATGGGGGGAACAGGGGCCAACGTCCTGACTTTC.